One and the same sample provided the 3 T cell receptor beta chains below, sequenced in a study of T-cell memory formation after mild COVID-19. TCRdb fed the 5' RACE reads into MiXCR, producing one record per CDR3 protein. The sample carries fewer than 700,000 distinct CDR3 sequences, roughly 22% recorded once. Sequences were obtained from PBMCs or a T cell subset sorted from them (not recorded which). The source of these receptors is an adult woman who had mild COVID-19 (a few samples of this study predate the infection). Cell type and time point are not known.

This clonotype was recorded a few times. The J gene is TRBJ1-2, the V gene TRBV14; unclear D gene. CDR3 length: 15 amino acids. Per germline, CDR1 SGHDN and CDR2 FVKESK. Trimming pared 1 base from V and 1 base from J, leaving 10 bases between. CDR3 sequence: CASSQVPMVNYGYTF. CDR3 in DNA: TGTGCCAGCAGCCAAGTCCCGATGGTTAACTATGGCTACACCTTC. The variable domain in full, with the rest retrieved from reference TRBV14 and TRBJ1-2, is EAGVTQFPSHSVIEKGQTVTLRCDPISGHDNLYWYRRVMGKEIKFLLHFVKESKQDESGMPNNRFLAERTGGTYSTLKVQPAELEDSGVYFCASSQVPMVNYGYTFGSGTRLTVV.

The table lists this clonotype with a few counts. The chain's CDR3 is CASSHGGREGRETQYF. For the CDR3, the DNA is TGTGCCAGCTCTCATGGCGGGCGGGAGGGCCGAGAGACCCAGTACTTC. The chain links TRBV12-3 or TRBV12-4 to TRBJ2-5; 9 nucleotides align to TRBD2. This CDR3 has 16 amino acids. The V segment lost 8 bases and the J segment 4 bases; nucleotides outside the gene matches: 14.

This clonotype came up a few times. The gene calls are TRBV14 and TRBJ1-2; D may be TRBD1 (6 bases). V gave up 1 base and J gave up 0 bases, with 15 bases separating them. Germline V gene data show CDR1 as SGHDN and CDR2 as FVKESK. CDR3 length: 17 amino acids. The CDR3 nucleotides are TGTGCCAGCAGCCAAGTAGACGCCCAGGGGCCTAACTATGGCTACACCTTC. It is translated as CASSQVDAQGPNYGYTF.